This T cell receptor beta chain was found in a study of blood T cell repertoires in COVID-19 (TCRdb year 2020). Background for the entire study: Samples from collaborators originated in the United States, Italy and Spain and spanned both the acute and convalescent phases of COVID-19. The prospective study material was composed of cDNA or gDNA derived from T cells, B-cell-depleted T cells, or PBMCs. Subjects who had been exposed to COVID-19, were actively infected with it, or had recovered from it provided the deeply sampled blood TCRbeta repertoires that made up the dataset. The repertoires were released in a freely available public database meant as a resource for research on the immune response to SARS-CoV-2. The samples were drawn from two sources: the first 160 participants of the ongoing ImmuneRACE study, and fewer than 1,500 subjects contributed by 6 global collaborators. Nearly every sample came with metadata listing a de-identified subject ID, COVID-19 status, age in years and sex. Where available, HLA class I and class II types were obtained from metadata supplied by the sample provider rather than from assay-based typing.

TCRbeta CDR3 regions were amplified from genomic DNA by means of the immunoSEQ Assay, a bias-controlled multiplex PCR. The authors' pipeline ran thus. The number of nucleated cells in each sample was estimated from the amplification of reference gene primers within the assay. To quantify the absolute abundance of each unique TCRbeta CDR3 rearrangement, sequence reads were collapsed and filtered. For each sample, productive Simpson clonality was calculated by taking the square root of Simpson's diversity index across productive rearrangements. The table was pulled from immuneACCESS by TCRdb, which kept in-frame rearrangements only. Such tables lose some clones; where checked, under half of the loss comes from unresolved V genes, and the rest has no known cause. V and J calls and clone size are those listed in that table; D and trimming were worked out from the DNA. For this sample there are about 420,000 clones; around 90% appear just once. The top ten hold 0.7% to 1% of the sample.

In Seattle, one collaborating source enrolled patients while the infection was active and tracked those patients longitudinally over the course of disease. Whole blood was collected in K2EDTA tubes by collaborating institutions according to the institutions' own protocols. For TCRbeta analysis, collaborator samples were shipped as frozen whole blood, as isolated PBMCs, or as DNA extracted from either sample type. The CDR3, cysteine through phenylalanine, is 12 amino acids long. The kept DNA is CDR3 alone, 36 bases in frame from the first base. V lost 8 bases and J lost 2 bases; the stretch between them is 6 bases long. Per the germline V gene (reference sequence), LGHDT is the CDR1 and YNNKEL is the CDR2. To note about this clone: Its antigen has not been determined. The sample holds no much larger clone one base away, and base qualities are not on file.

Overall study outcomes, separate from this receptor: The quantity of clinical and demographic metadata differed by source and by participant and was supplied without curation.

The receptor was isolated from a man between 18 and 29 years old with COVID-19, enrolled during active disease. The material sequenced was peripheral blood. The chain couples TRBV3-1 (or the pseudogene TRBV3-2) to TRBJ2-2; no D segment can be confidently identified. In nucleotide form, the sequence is TGTGCCAGCGGGCTTAACACCGGGGAGCTGTTTTTT. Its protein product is CASGLNTGELFF.